This TCR beta chain was identified during a study of blood T cell repertoires in COVID-19. Study context: Whether acute or convalescent, the COVID-19 samples came from the United States, Italy and Spain.

Clones were read by immunoSEQ multiplex PCR, and TCRdb kept only the in-frame ones, dropping some. The sample lists about 480,000 clones; nearly 90% were seen once. Participants were placed into cohorts based on the clinical history they reported. The J segment lost 5 bases and the V segment lost 7 bases, leaving 9 bases of the junction unmatched. Germline loops: CDR1 MNHNY, CDR2 SVGAGI (reference sequence). The CDR3 has 14 amino acids. The count of this clone is one. The sequence was collected from a woman aged 18-29 years with acute COVID-19. The sequenced material came from PBMCs or T cells enriched from blood (not recorded which). The V call is TRBV6-6, the J call TRBJ2-7, with 9 bases that match TRBD1. DNA for the CDR3: TGTGCCAGCACCCCGGGACAGGGTTTCAACGAGCAGTACTTC. It yields the protein CASTPGQGFNEQYF.